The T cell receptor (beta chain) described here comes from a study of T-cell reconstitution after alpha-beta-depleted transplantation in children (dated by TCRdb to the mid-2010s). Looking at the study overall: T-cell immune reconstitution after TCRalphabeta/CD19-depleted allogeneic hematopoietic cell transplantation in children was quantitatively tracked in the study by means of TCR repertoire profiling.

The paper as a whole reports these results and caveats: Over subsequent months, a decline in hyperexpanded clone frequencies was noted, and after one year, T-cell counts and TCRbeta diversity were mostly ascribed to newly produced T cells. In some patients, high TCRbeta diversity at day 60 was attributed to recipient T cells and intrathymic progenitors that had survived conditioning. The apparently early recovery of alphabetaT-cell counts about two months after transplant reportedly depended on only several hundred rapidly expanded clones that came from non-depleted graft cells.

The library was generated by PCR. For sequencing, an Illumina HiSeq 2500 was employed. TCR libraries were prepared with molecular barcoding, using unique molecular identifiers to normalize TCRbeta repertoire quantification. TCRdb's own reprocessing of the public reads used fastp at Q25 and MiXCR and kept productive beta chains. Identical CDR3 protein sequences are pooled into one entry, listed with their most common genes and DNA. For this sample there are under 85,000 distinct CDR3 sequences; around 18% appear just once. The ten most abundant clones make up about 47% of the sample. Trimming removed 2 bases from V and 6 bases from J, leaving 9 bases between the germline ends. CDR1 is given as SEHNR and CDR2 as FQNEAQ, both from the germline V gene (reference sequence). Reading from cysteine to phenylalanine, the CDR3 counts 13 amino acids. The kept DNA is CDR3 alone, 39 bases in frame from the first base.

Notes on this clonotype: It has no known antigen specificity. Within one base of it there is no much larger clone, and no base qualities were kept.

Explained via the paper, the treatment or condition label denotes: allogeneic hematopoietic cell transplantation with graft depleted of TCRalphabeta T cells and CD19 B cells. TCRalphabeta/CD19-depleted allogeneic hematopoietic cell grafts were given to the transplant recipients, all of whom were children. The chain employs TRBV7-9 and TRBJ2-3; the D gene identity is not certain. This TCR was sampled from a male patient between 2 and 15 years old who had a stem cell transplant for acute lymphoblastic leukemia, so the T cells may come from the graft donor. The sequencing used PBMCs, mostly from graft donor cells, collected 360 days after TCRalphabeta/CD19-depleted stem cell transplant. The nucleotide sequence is TGTGCCAGCAGCTTATGGGCTTTGGATACGCAGTATTTT. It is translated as CASSLWALDTQYF.